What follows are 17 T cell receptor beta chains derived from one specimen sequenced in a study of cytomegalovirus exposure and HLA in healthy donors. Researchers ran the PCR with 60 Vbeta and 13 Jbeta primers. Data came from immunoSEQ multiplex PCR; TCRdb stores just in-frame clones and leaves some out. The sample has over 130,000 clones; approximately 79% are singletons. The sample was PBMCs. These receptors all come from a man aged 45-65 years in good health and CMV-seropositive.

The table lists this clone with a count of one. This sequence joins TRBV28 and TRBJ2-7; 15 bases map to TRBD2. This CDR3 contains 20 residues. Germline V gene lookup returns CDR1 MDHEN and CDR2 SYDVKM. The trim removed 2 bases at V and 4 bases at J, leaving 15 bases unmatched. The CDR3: CASSLPDPGLAGGASYEQYF. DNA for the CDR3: TGTGCCAGCAGTTTACCCGACCCGGGACTAGCGGGAGGAGCGAGTTACGAGCAGTACTTC.

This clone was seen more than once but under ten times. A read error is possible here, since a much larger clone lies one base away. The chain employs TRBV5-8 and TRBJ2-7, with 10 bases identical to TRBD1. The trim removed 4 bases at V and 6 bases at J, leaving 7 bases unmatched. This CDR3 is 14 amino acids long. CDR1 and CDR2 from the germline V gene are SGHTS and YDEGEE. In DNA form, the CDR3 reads TGTGCCAGCAGCGGAACCGGGACAGGGGCCGAGCAGTACTTC. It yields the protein CASSGTGTGAEQYF.

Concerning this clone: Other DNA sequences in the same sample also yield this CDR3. The CDR3 here is CASSLGLAVSTDTQYF. The DNA of the CDR3 is TGCGCCAGCAGCTTGGGACTAGCGGTCAGCACAGATACGCAGTATTTT. This rearrangement joins TRBV5-1 to TRBJ2-3; 9 bases are a match to TRBD2. Looked up from germline, CDR1 is SGHRS and CDR2 is YFSETQ. The V segment lost 0 bases and the J segment 0 bases; nucleotides outside the gene matches: 2. The CDR3 spans 16 residues.

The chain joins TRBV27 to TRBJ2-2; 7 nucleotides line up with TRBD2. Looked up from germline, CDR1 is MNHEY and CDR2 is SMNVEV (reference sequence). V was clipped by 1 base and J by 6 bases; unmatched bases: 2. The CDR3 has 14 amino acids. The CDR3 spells CASSLYGGAGELFF. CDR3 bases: TGTGCCAGCAGTTTATATGGGGGGGCCGGGGAGCTGTTTTTT.

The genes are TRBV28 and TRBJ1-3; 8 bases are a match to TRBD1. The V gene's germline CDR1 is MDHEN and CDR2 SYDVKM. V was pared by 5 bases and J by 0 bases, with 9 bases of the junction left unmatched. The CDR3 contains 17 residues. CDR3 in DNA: TGTGCCAGCAGTATATACAGACAGGGGAACTCTGGAAACACCATATATTTT. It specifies CASSIYRQGNSGNTIYF.

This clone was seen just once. The DNA of the CDR3 is TGTGCCAGCAGCTTAGCGCTTGCAGGGGTCGGTGGAAACACCATATATTTT. It specifies CASSLALAGVGGNTIYF. This sequence joins TRBV7-2 and TRBJ1-3, with D maybe TRBD1 (6 bases). V lost 0 bases, J lost 3 bases, and 15 bases lay in between. The V gene's germline CDR1 is SGHTA and CDR2 FQGNSA. The CDR3 consists of 17 residues. Based on the CDR3 plus reference TRBV7-2 and TRBJ1-3, the full variable domain is GAGVSQSPSNKVTEKGKDVELRCDPISGHTALYWYRQSLGQGLEFLIYFQGNSAPDKSGLPSDRFSAERTGGSVSTLTIQRTQQEDSAVYLCASSLALAGVGGNTIYFGEGSWLTVV.

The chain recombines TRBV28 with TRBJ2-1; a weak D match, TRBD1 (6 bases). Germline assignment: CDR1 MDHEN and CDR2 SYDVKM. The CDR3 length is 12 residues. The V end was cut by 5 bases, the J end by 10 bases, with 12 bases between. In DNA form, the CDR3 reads TGTGCCAGCAGTCTACAGGGTAGCGAGCAGTTCTTC. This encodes CASSLQGSEQFF.

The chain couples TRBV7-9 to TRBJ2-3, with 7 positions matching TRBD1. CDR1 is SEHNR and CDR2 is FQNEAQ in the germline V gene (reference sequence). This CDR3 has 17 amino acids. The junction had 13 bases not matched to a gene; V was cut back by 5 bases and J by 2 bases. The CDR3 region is CASSLYGEGAVTDTQYF. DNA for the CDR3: TGTGCCAGCAGCCTTTACGGAGAGGGGGCTGTCACAGATACGCAGTATTTT.

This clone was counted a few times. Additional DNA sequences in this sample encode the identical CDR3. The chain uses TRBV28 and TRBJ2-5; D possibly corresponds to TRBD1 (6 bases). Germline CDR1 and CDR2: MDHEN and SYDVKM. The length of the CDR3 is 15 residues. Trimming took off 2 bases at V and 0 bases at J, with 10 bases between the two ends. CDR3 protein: CASSLPDSNQETQYF. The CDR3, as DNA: TGTGCCAGCAGTTTACCGGACAGTAACCAAGAGACCCAGTACTTC.

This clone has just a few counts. CDR3 amino acids: CASMGLADAYEQYF. CDR3 nucleotide sequence: TGTGCCAGCATGGGACTAGCGGACGCCTACGAGCAGTACTTC. V gene TRBV6-6 combines with J gene TRBJ2-7; TRBD2 aligns across 11 bases. Germline CDR1 MNHNY, CDR2 SVGAGI (reference sequence). This CDR3 has 14 amino acids. V lost 7 bases, J lost 2 bases, and 4 bases stayed unmatched.

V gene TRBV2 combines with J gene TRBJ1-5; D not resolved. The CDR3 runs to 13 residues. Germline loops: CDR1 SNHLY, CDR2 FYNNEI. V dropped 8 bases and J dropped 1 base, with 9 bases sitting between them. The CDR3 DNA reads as TGTGCCAGCTGCTTACAGAGCAATCAGCCCCAGCATTTT. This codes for CASCLQSNQPQHF.

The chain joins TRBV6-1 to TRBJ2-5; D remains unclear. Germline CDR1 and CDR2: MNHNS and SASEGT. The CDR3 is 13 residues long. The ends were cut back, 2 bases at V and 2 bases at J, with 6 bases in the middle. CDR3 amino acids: CASSENIQETQYF. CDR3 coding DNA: TGTGCCAGCAGTGAAAATATACAAGAGACCCAGTACTTC.

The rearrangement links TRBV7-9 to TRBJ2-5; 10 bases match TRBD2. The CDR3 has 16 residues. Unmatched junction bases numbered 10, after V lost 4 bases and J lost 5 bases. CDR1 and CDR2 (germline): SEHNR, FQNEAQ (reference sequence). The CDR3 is CASSSPLAGAEETQYF. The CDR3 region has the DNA TGTGCCAGCAGCTCCCCGCTAGCGGGAGCTGAGGAGACCCAGTACTTC.

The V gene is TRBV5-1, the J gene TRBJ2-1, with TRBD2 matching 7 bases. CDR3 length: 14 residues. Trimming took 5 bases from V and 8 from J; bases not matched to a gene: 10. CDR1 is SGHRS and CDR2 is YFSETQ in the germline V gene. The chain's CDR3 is CASRASGPRDEQFF. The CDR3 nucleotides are TGCGCCAGCAGAGCTAGCGGCCCGAGGGATGAGCAGTTCTTC.

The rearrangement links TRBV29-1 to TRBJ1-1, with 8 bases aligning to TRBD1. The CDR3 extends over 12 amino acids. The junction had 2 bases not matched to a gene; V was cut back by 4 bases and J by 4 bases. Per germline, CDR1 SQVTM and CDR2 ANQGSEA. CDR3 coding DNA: TGCAGCGTTGGGACAGGGCCCACTGAAGCTTTCTTT. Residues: CSVGTGPTEAFF.

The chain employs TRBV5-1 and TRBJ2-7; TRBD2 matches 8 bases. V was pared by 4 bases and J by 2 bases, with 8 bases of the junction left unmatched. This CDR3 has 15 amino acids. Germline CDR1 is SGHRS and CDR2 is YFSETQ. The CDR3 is CASSPGGGGPYEQYF. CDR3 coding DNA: TGCGCCAGCAGCCCGGGGGGCGGGGGGCCCTACGAGCAGTACTTC.

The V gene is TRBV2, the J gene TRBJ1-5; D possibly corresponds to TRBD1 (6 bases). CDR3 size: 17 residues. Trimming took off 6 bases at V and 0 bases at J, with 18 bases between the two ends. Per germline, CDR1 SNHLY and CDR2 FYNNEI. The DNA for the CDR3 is TGTGCCAGCAGCGAGGGGAATGGGGGCTATAGCAATCAGCCCCAGCATTTT. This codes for CASSEGNGGYSNQPQHF.